This T cell receptor (beta chain) was profiled in a study of cytomegalovirus exposure and HLA in healthy donors. This clone has a handful of counts. The PCR had 60 Vbeta and 13 Jbeta primers. TCRdb's copy holds only in-frame clones and misses some; the assay was immunoSEQ multiplex PCR. This sample has about 140,000 clones, with less than 85% found just once. This CDR3 is 13 amino acids long. The chain carries TRBV21-1 and TRBJ2-5; the table's D call, TRBD1, has no DNA check behind it. The J call may not be correct, given that the DNA end is closer to TRBJ2-7. TRBV21-1 is termed a pseudogene. Sequenced: PBMCs. This clonotype was sampled from a middle-aged man in good health and CMV-seronegative. The CDR3 nucleotides read TGTGCCAGCAGCAAAAACAGGGCCTACGAGCAGTACTTC. Amino acids: CASSKNRAYEQYF.